This T cell receptor (beta chain) was recorded in a study of T cells after yellow fever vaccination. The overall study: The study sorted EM, EMRA, CM and Tscm memory subsets by CD3, CD45RA, CCR7 and CD95. Fractions low in cell number were prepared with SMART-Seq v4 Ultra Low Input. Findings of the study overall: Post-booster repertoires contained most primary-vaccination clones again (around 97% CD4, 85% to 90% CD8). Clonotypes found in both CD4 and CD8 compartments made up a small share.

TCRdb processed the 5' RACE reads anew with MiXCR; each CDR3 protein has one entry. The data hold 9,500 to 15,000 distinct CDR3 sequences, with about 6% observed a single time. In germline, CDR1 is SQVTM, CDR2 ANQGSEA. The ends lost 2 bases at V and 6 bases at J; junction bases unmatched: 6. CDR3 length: 14 amino acids. This clonotype was seen ten or more times. The receptor's source is a man between 25 and 39 years old who received the YFV17D yellow fever vaccine. Specimen: PBMCs, either bulk or a sorted T-cell subset (CD4+, CD8+, memory, or dextramer-sorted; not recorded which), collected on the day of the yellow fever booster vaccination. This rearrangement joins TRBV29-1 to TRBJ1-5; TRBD1 matches at 8 bases. The CDR3: CSVELQGVGQPQHF. The CDR3 DNA reads TGCAGCGTTGAACTACAGGGGGTTGGTCAGCCCCAGCATTTT.